Shown below are 12 T cell receptor beta chains from a single sample sequenced in a study of cytomegalovirus exposure and HLA in healthy donors. This PCR relied on a set of 60 Vbeta primers and 13 Jbeta primers. The assay was immunoSEQ multiplex PCR, and TCRdb's table has in-frame clones only and misses some. Its table records some 120,000 clones. The sequenced sample was PBMCs. Receptors were obtained from a man between 18 and 29 years old in good health and CMV-seronegative.

The chain links TRBV27 to TRBJ2-5, with D possibly matching TRBD2 (5 bases). Trimming took off 5 bases at V and 8 bases at J, with 18 bases between the two ends. The V gene's germline CDR1 is MNHEY and CDR2 SMNVEV (reference sequence). The CDR3 contains 14 residues. The DNA for the CDR3 is TGTGCCAGCAGTACGGACCGACCCCCGGGAACCCAGTACTTC. Encoded protein: CASSTDRPPGTQYF.

V usage is TRBV10-2 and J usage is TRBJ2-7; TRBD2 agrees at 13 bases. The CDR3 extends over 14 amino acids. The V gene end was trimmed by 8 bases and the J gene end by 7 bases; junction bases not matched to a gene: 8. CDR1 and CDR2 from the germline V gene are WSHSY and SAAADI. In DNA form, the CDR3 reads TGCGCCAGCTCAGGGGGACTAGCGGGACAAGAGCAGTACTTC. Translating it yields CASSGGLAGQEQYF.

This sequence joins TRBV5-4 and TRBJ2-7, with 10 positions matching TRBD2. Germline assignment: CDR1 SGHNT and CDR2 YYREEE (reference sequence). This CDR3 is 16 amino acids long. Trimming cost V 2 bases and J 2 bases; bases outside gene matches: 7. This chain's CDR3 is CASSFPRAGGPYEQYF. The CDR3 region has the DNA TGTGCCAGCAGCTTCCCACGAGCGGGAGGGCCCTACGAGCAGTACTTC.

The V gene is TRBV27, the J gene TRBJ1-2, with D possibly TRBD1 on 6 matching bases. Germline lookup yields CDR1 MNHEY and CDR2 SMNVEV (reference sequence). Trimming left V 1 base short and J 7 bases short, with 25 bases between. The length of the CDR3 is 18 residues. The DNA of the CDR3 is TGTGCCAGCAGTTTATTAGGGTCAATTCCTCTAGAAGGGGGTGGCTACACCTTC. Amino acid sequence: CASSLLGSIPLEGGGYTF.

The gene calls are TRBV5-5 and TRBJ2-1; D ambiguous. CDR1 and CDR2 from the germline V gene are SGHKS and YYEKEE (reference sequence). This CDR3 is built from 14 residues. Trimming left V 1 base short and J 2 bases short, with 7 bases between. The CDR3 spells CASSLNYTYNEQFF. The CDR3 DNA follows: TGTGCCAGCAGCTTGAACTACACCTACAATGAGCAGTTCTTC.

The rearrangement joins TRBV9 to TRBJ2-3; weak D call: TRBD2 (7 bases). This CDR3 spans 17 amino acids. Per the germline V gene, CDR1 is SGDLS and CDR2 is YYNGEE. Trimming left V 0 bases short and J 2 bases short, with 16 bases between. The CDR3 bases are TGTGCCAGCAGCGTAGGGACGGGGGGCCGAGACACAGATACGCAGTATTTT. Protein sequence: CASSVGTGGRDTDTQYF.

V is TRBV6-5 and J is TRBJ2-5, with 7 bases that match TRBD2. The DNA end is a closer match to TRBJ2-7, so the J assignment may be wrong. The CDR3 spans 14 residues. Germline V lookup: CDR1 MNHEY, CDR2 SVGAGI. CDR3 coding DNA: TGTGCCAGCAGCACCACTAGCGACTCCTACGAGCAGTACTTC. This translates into CASSTTSDSYEQYF.

V usage is TRBV7-3 and J usage is TRBJ1-1; tentatively, D is TRBD1 (6 bases). Germline V gives CDR1 SGHTA, CDR2 FQGTGA. This CDR3 is 16 amino acids long. V was pared by 3 bases and J by 0 bases, with 14 bases between. The CDR3 nucleotides read TGTGCCAGCAGCTTCTCGGCAGGGGCTATGAACACTGAAGCTTTCTTT. Translation gives CASSFSAGAMNTEAFF.

The rearrangement uses TRBV6-5 and TRBJ2-7; 9 bases align to TRBD1. The germline V gene encodes CDR1 MNHEY and CDR2 SVGAGI. CDR3 size: 14 residues. Trimming at V came to 6 bases and at J to 3 bases, leaving 6 bases not matched to a gene. CDR3 amino acids: CASRRTGGGYEQYF. CDR3 DNA sequence: TGTGCCAGCAGACGTACAGGGGGCGGCTACGAGCAGTACTTC.

V is TRBV5-1 and J is TRBJ1-6, with D possibly TRBD1 on 5 matching bases. Trimming removed 4 bases at V and 7 bases at J, with 12 bases between. Germline CDR1 SGHRS, CDR2 YFSETQ. This CDR3 region has 14 residues. This chain's CDR3 is CASSQEGANSPLHF. The CDR3 DNA is TGCGCCAGCAGCCAAGAAGGGGCAAATTCACCCCTCCACTTT.

The CDR3 bases are TGTGCCAGCAGCGTAGTTCCGATATCGGGGGGCACTAATGAAAAACTGTTTTTT. Its translation: CASSVVPISGGTNEKLFF. This chain joins TRBV9 and TRBJ1-4; D possibly corresponds to TRBD1 (6 bases). The CDR3 spans 18 residues. V was cut by 0 bases and J by 2 bases, with 17 bases left in between. From germline, CDR1 is SGDLS and CDR2 YYNGEE.

The V and J genes are TRBV2 and TRBJ2-3; D is perhaps TRBD1 (6 bases). The V end was cut by 4 bases, the J end by 1 base, with 9 bases between. The CDR3 sequence is 14 residues long. Germline CDR1 SNHLY, CDR2 FYNNEI. CDR3 region: CASSGGLRTDTQYF. The CDR3 nucleotides are TGTGCCAGCAGTGGGGGGCTGCGCACAGATACGCAGTATTTT. The variable domain in full, completed from reference TRBV2 and TRBJ2-3, reads EPEVTQTPSHQVTQMGQEVILRCVPISNHLYFYWYRQILGQKVEFLVSFYNNEISEKSEIFDDQFSVERPDGSNFTLKIRSTKLEDSAMYFCASSGGLRTDTQYFGPGTRLTVL.